The entry below gives a single TCR beta chain sequence along with its context. This clone came up once. The specificity of this receptor is unknown. Base-call qualities are not available, and no considerably larger clone is one nucleotide away. This specimen belongs to a study of T cell responses to AZD1222 COVID-19 vaccine listed by TCRdb under 2021. About the investigation overall: AZD1222 recipients with second doses at about 4 weeks or about 12 weeks were pooled, because spike-specific TCR depth and breadth did not differ between schedules. A total of roughly 240 trial participants underwent TCR sequencing, of whom some 210 received two doses of AZD1222 and some 25 received two doses of the MenACWY control vaccine. Trial participants were enrolled into age subgroups of 18-55, 56-69 and 70-plus years, which contained 148, 28 and 57 TCR-sequenced participants, respectively.

Trimming removed 1 base from V and 0 bases from J, leaving 7 bases between the germline ends. The CDR3, cysteine through phenylalanine, is 14 amino acids long. Of the read, only the CDR3 DNA is kept; its 42 bases are in frame from base 1. Via the germline V gene, CDR1 is SGHRS and CDR2 YFSETQ. Reading the label with the study, this specimen's time point is: baseline before first vaccination. Vaccinee samples came from UK trials COV001 and COV002, including a single-blind randomized controlled phase 2/3 trial of AZD1222 (ChAdOx1 nCoV-19) in healthy adults. For TCRbeta chain sequencing, PBMC samples were collected from trial participants at day 0 and at day 28 after the second dose. The CDR3 regions of human TCRbeta chains were analyzed by immunosequencing. As for the original processing: Repertoire TCRs were checked for matches against a reference library of SARS-CoV-2-specific TCRs that had been generated using the MIRA antigen-specificity platform. Breadth was defined as the fraction of unique TCRs that were SARS-CoV-2-associated, and depth was defined as the fraction of total T cells that were SARS-CoV-2-associated. Using the MIRA data, every spike-specific TCR was mapped to the spike region that the TCR reacted to and assigned to either a CD4 or a CD8 class. Log10-transformed breadth and depth values were compared by one-way ANOVA with Sidak's multiple comparisons tests. TCRdb retrieved this table from immuneACCESS and kept in-frame rearrangements only. Not all clones are present; in checked studies, unresolved V genes account for under half, and no reason is known for the remainder. V and J calls and clone size follow that table, whereas D and trimming were derived from the DNA. The sample table records fewer than 110,000 clones; just over 90% of these occur just once. In total, the top ten clones hold approximately 1.3% of the sample.

Study-wide conclusions, independent of this receptor: Nearly half of unique spike-specific TCRs reportedly recognized epitopes outside regions mutated in the B.1.351 and B.1.1.7 variants. Most participants were white British and females outnumbered males, and the authors suggested that clonal diversity may have been underestimated. The 56-69-year group was small, and its depth increase did not reach significance, likely because of low power. Vaccine-associated CD4 TCRs spanned the whole spike protein, with dominant responses in regions 160-218 and 743-854. After two AZD1222 doses, both the breadth and the depth of spike-specific TCRs were significantly higher than at day 0 and than in MenACWY recipients. Conclusions about previously exposed vaccinees are limited because only six or seven AZD1222 recipients were SARS-CoV-2 seropositive at baseline. No day 14 peak-response samples were available, so repertoires were characterized only after the peak T cell response.

The chain links TRBV5-1 with TRBJ1-1; the D gene assignment is ambiguous. The sample was peripheral blood, taken on day 0 of AZD1222 vaccination. This TCR was sampled from an adult in good health. The base sequence is TGCGCCAGCAGCTTGTTGCCGGTGAACACTGAAGCTTTCTTT. This yields the protein CASSLLPVNTEAFF.